These 18 T cell receptor beta chains were sequenced from one sample in a study of blood T cell repertoires in COVID-19. Profiled with immunoSEQ multiplex PCR; TCRdb holds only in-frame clones, not every one. The sample has approximately 170,000 clones; roughly 85% are singletons. Sequencing input: peripheral blood. All receptors derive from a man aged 50 or older with active or convalescent COVID-19.

This sequence joins TRBV5-5 and TRBJ1-4; D perhaps matches TRBD1 (5 bases). The germline CDR1 and CDR2 sequences are SGHKS and YYEKEE (reference sequence). The CDR3 runs 19 residues. V was cut by 4 bases and J by 0 bases, with 22 bases left in between. CDR3 protein: CASSPNSGGRLATNEKLFF. CDR3 nucleotide sequence: TGTGCCAGCAGCCCAAATTCTGGGGGGAGATTGGCAACTAATGAAAAACTGTTTTTT.

The chain couples TRBV20-1 to TRBJ1-4; D is unresolved. Trimming shortened V by 2 bases and J by 11 bases, and 9 bases separated the two germline ends. The germline V gene encodes CDR1 DFQATT and CDR2 SNEGSKA (reference sequence). The CDR3 runs to 11 residues. CDR3 region: CSARTDTKLFF. DNA for the CDR3: TGCAGTGCTAGAACCGACACGAAACTGTTTTTT.

V and J are TRBV11-3 and TRBJ2-2, with TRBD1 matching over 9 bases. Per the germline V gene, CDR1 is SGHNT and CDR2 is YENEEA. The V segment lost 1 base and the J segment 3 bases; nucleotides outside the gene matches: 3. CDR3 length: 16 residues. In nucleotides, the CDR3 is TGTGCCAGCAGCTTAGGGGGGACAGGGCACACCGGGGAGCTGTTTTTT. The encoded protein is CASSLGGTGHTGELFF. Using reference TRBV11-3 and TRBJ2-2 for the parts outside the CDR3, the full variable domain is EAGVVQSPRYKIIEKKQPVAFWCNPISGHNTLYWYLQNLGQGPELLIRYENEEAVDDSQLPKDRFSAERLKGVDSTLKIQPAELGDSAVYLCASSLGGTGHTGELFFGEGSRLTVL.

The chain joins TRBV10-3 to TRBJ2-3; 9 nucleotides agree with TRBD2. This CDR3 has 13 amino acids. V gave up 8 bases and J gave up 6 bases; unmatched junction bases: 6. Germline values: CDR1 ENHRY, CDR2 SYGVKD. The CDR3 sequence: CAIGSGGQDTQYF. Here the CDR3 DNA reads TGTGCCATCGGCAGCGGGGGGCAGGATACGCAGTATTTT.

The chain recombines TRBV6-5 with TRBJ1-3; 8 bases are a match to TRBD1. Germline V gene lookup returns CDR1 MNHEY and CDR2 SVGAGI. This CDR3 is built from 15 residues. J lost 4 bases, V lost 8 bases, and 10 bases had no gene match. CDR3 bases: TGTGCCAGCGACCCCCTCAGGGGGCAGGGAAACACCATATATTTT. It specifies CASDPLRGQGNTIYF.

The gene calls are TRBV14 and TRBJ1-2; D call uncertain. Trimming left V 3 bases short and J 2 bases short, with 4 bases between. The CDR3 runs 12 residues. CDR1 is SGHDN, CDR2 FVKESK, per germline. The CDR3 sequence: CASSQGNYGYTF. CDR3 nucleotide sequence: TGTGCCAGCAGCCAGGGCAACTATGGCTACACCTTC.

The rearrangement uses TRBV6-2 or TRBV6-3 and TRBJ2-1; maybe TRBD1 (5 bases). V was shortened by 2 bases and J by 8 bases, with 25 bases between the two germline ends. The CDR3 runs 18 residues. Per the germline V gene, CDR1 is MNHEY and CDR2 is SVGEGT. The CDR3 nucleotides read TGTGCCAGCAGTTACGATCAGGGTGTTAACAGTGGTCGTGATGAGCAGTTCTTC. Translating gives CASSYDQGVNSGRDEQFF.

The chain combines TRBV6-2 or TRBV6-3 with TRBJ2-1, with 8 bases matching TRBD2. The CDR3 totals 16 residues. The germline V gene encodes CDR1 MNHEY and CDR2 SVGEGT. J gave up 5 bases and V 6 bases, and 12 bases lay outside the gene matches. Here the CDR3 reads CASRYGGGLKNNEQFF. The DNA of the CDR3 is TGTGCCAGCAGATACGGGGGGGGGCTTAAAAACAATGAGCAGTTCTTC.

The rearrangement uses TRBV3-1 (or the pseudogene TRBV3-2) and TRBJ1-1, with D uncertain. The CDR3 extends over 16 amino acids. CDR1 is LGHDT and CDR2 is YNNKEL in the germline V gene (reference sequence). The V and J ends lost 6 bases and 1 base respectively, with 18 bases between them. The DNA of the CDR3 is TGTGCCAGCAGTCATGCTGGGTACAGACCGAACACTGAAGCTTTCTTT. It specifies CASSHAGYRPNTEAFF.

This clone was seen a few times. The chain has TRBV9 and TRBJ1-2; TRBD1 might be the D (5 bases). Trimming took off 0 bases at V and 5 bases at J, with 11 bases between the two ends. CDR3 length: 14 amino acids. The germline gives CDR1 SGDLS, CDR2 YYNGEE. As DNA, the CDR3 is TGTGCCAGCAGCGTAGAGCAACAGGCTTATGGCTACACCTTC. The encoded protein is CASSVEQQAYGYTF.

This rearrangement joins TRBV5-4 to TRBJ1-6; the D is unclear. The CDR3 sequence is 14 residues long. V dropped 6 bases and J dropped 5 bases, with 12 bases sitting between them. CDR1 and CDR2 from the germline V gene are SGHNT and YYREEE (reference sequence). The CDR3 here is CASTLGTNNSPLHF. The DNA of the CDR3 is TGTGCCAGCACCCTGGGTACTAATAATTCACCCCTCCACTTT.

This clone was counted a few times. The V gene is TRBV30, the J gene TRBJ1-1, with TRBD1 as a possible D gene (5 bases). Looked up from germline, CDR1 is GTSNPN and CDR2 is SVGIG (reference sequence). V was pared by 7 bases and J by 7 bases, with 16 bases between. The CDR3 totals 12 residues. CDR3 amino acids: CASEGRDLEAFF. In nucleotides, the CDR3 is TGTGCCTCGGAGGGTAGGGACCTTGAAGCTTTCTTT.

The V gene is TRBV9, the J gene TRBJ2-4, with TRBD2 as a possible D gene (6 bases). Trimming stripped 0 bases from V and 8 bases from J, with 12 bases between. Looked up from germline, CDR1 is SGDLS and CDR2 is YYNGEE. The CDR3 extends over 14 amino acids. The chain's CDR3 is CASSVGLDGDIQYF. The CDR3 coding sequence is TGTGCCAGCAGCGTAGGACTAGATGGGGACATTCAGTACTTC.

This clone was seen more than once but under ten times. The chain combines TRBV29-1 with TRBJ1-3; D may be TRBD1 (5 bases). CDR1 and CDR2 from the germline V gene are SQVTM and ANQGSEA. This CDR3 region has 14 residues. The V end was cut by 0 bases, the J end by 2 bases, with 8 bases between. In DNA, the CDR3 is TGCAGCGTTGAAGACAGGGAGGCTGGAAACACCATATATTTT. Protein: CSVEDREAGNTIYF.

This clone turned up a few times. The CDR3 DNA is TGTGCCAGCAATGGTCCGGGAGCCGGGGAGCTGTTTTTT. It translates to CASNGPGAGELFF. The V gene is TRBV2, the J gene TRBJ2-2; weak D call: TRBD2 (6 bases). Germline CDR1 SNHLY, CDR2 FYNNEI. The CDR3 covers 13 residues. V gave up 7 bases and J gave up 6 bases, with 12 bases separating them.

The chain couples TRBV27 to TRBJ1-1; TRBD1 is a possible D gene (6 bases). This CDR3 is 14 amino acids long. Germline CDR1 is MNHEY and CDR2 is SMNVEV (reference sequence). V was clipped by 2 bases and J by 5 bases, with 12 bases between them. The CDR3 spells CASSLQGSGTEAFF. The CDR3 DNA sequence: TGTGCCAGCAGTTTACAGGGGAGTGGAACTGAAGCTTTCTTT.

The V call is TRBV2, the J call TRBJ2-2; no clear D. Germline V gene lookup returns CDR1 SNHLY and CDR2 FYNNEI. This CDR3 region has 14 residues. The germline V and J ends were trimmed by 6 bases and 4 bases, with 12 bases remaining between them. The CDR3, as DNA: TGTGCCAGCAGCCCCGATGGAGTCACCGGGGAGCTGTTTTTT. Protein product: CASSPDGVTGELFF.

This chain joins TRBV6-5 and TRBJ1-2, with D maybe TRBD1 (5 bases). CDR3 size: 14 residues. Germline loops: CDR1 MNHEY, CDR2 SVGAGI. The V gene lost 7 bases and the J gene lost 4 bases, with 16 bases spanning the gap. Here the CDR3 DNA reads TGTGCCAGCACCCCAGGAGGGACCCTCTATGGCTACACCTTC. Residues: CASTPGGTLYGYTF.